This is a list of T cell receptor beta chains from one sample in a study of CD8 T cells in Susac syndrome. TCRdb redid the calling of the immunoSEQ multiplex PCR reads with MiXCR, one entry per CDR3 protein. Of about 120,000 distinct CDR3 sequences detected, around 92% appear once; the ten largest clones hold approximately 0.13%. The sequenced sample was CD8+ T cells from PBMCs. All receptors derive from a human donor in good health. The CDR3 runs from the conserved cysteine through the conserved F or W. D genes are given only for firm matches. Not every row has a clone size; where given, it reads once, few, many or a size class.

d_call: TRBD2
clone_size: .
cdr3_length: 15
j_call: TRBJ2-3
v_call: TRBV3-1
cdr3_aa: CASSQGLAAVGTQYF
cdr3_nt: TGTGCCAGCAGCCAGGGACTAGCGGCCGTCGGTACGCAGTATTTT

d_call: .
clone_size: .
cdr3_length: 14
j_call: TRBJ2-6
v_call: TRBV20-1
cdr3_aa: CSARAMSGANVLTF
cdr3_nt: TGCAGTGCTAGAGCTATGTCTGGGGCCAACGTCCTGACTTTC

d_call: .
clone_size: .
cdr3_length: 14
j_call: TRBJ1-5
v_call: TRBV12-3/TRBV12-4
cdr3_aa: CASSLYHGGQPQHF
cdr3_nt: TGTGCCAGCAGTTTATACCACGGGGGTCAGCCCCAGCATTTT

d_call: TRBD1
clone_size: .
cdr3_length: 15
j_call: TRBJ2-7
v_call: TRBV7-3
cdr3_aa: CASSLTPTGIYEQYF
cdr3_nt: TGTGCCAGCAGCTTAACGCCGACAGGGATCTACGAGCAGTACTTC

d_call: TRBD1
clone_size: .
cdr3_length: 15
j_call: TRBJ1-2
v_call: TRBV10-3
cdr3_aa: CAISATQGAGYGYTF
cdr3_nt: TGTGCCATCAGTGCGACACAGGGGGCCGGCTATGGCTACACCTTC

d_call: .
clone_size: once
cdr3_length: 16
j_call: TRBJ2-7
v_call: TRBV29-1
cdr3_aa: CSVVQPGILLAYEQYF
cdr3_nt: TGCAGCGTTGTACAACCGGGGATACTCCTCGCCTACGAGCAGTACTTC

d_call: .
clone_size: .
cdr3_length: 14
j_call: TRBJ1-4
v_call: TRBV20-1
cdr3_aa: CSARLIATNEKLFF
cdr3_nt: TGCAGTGCGCGGCTGATTGCAACTAATGAAAAACTGTTTTTT

d_call: .
clone_size: .
cdr3_length: 13
j_call: TRBJ1-5
v_call: TRBV18
cdr3_aa: CASSPGAGQPQHF
cdr3_nt: TGTGCCAGCTCACCAGGGGCAGGTCAGCCCCAGCATTTT

d_call: TRBD1
clone_size: .
cdr3_length: 17
j_call: TRBJ1-5
v_call: TRBV6-2/TRBV6-3
cdr3_aa: CASSSRGRDRAGAAQHF
cdr3_nt: TGTGCCAGCAGCTCTCGGGGACGAGACAGGGCCGGGGCCGCCCAGCATTTT

d_call: .
clone_size: .
cdr3_length: 13
j_call: TRBJ2-7
v_call: TRBV27
cdr3_aa: CASRGQGSYEQYF
cdr3_nt: TGTGCCAGCAGGGGGCAGGGGTCCTACGAGCAGTACTTC

d_call: .
clone_size: .
cdr3_length: 14
j_call: TRBJ2-5
v_call: TRBV5-6
cdr3_aa: CASSRWGARETQYF
cdr3_nt: TGTGCCAGCAGCCGGTGGGGGGCTCGAGAGACCCAGTACTTC

d_call: .
clone_size: .
cdr3_length: 15
j_call: TRBJ2-3
v_call: TRBV2
cdr3_aa: CASGGHFRGTDTQYF
cdr3_nt: TGTGCCAGCGGGGGGCACTTCAGGGGTACAGATACGCAGTATTTT

d_call: .
clone_size: .
cdr3_length: 14
j_call: TRBJ1-6
v_call: TRBV27
cdr3_aa: CASTSGTYNSPLHF
cdr3_nt: TGTGCCAGCACCTCCGGGACCTATAATTCACCCCTCCACTTT

d_call: .
clone_size: few
cdr3_length: 13
j_call: TRBJ2-7
v_call: TRBV12-3/TRBV12-4
cdr3_aa: CASRRTGSYEQYF
cdr3_nt: TGTGCCAGCAGACGAACAGGATCCTACGAGCAGTACTTC

d_call: TRBD2
clone_size: .
cdr3_length: 16
j_call: TRBJ2-3
v_call: TRBV5-4
cdr3_aa: CASSLNAGGFADTQYF
cdr3_nt: TGTGCCAGCAGCTTGAACGCGGGAGGATTTGCAGATACGCAGTATTTT

d_call: .
clone_size: .
cdr3_length: 17
j_call: TRBJ2-6
v_call: TRBV7-3
cdr3_aa: CASSLIAPSAGANVLTF
cdr3_nt: TGTGCCAGCAGCTTAATCGCTCCCTCCGCTGGGGCCAACGTCCTGACTTTC

d_call: TRBD2
clone_size: .
cdr3_length: 16
j_call: TRBJ2-5
v_call: TRBV11-3
cdr3_aa: CASSSFSREAQETQYF
cdr3_nt: TGTGCCAGCAGTTCCTTTTCCCGGGAGGCTCAAGAGACCCAGTACTTC

d_call: TRBD2
clone_size: .
cdr3_length: 18
j_call: TRBJ2-1
v_call: TRBV12-3/TRBV12-4
cdr3_aa: CASSPKGTSVHNYNEQFF
cdr3_nt: TGTGCCAGCAGTCCCAAGGGGACTAGCGTCCATAATTACAATGAGCAGTTCTTC

d_call: .
clone_size: .
cdr3_length: 13
j_call: TRBJ1-1
v_call: TRBV29-1
cdr3_aa: CSVPRPGNTEAFF
cdr3_nt: TGCAGCGTTCCTAGGCCGGGGAACACTGAAGCTTTCTTT

d_call: .
clone_size: .
cdr3_length: 12
j_call: TRBJ1-1
v_call: TRBV6-2/TRBV6-3
cdr3_aa: CASSLGAGEAFF
cdr3_nt: TGTGCCAGCAGTTTGGGGGCTGGTGAAGCTTTCTTT

d_call: .
clone_size: .
cdr3_length: 13
j_call: TRBJ1-1
v_call: TRBV6-2/TRBV6-3
cdr3_aa: CASREMVNTEAFF
cdr3_nt: TGTGCCAGCAGGGAAATGGTGAACACTGAAGCTTTCTTT

d_call: TRBD1
clone_size: .
cdr3_length: 14
j_call: TRBJ1-5
v_call: TRBV12-3/TRBV12-4
cdr3_aa: CASGPGQSNQPQHF
cdr3_nt: TGTGCCAGCGGACCGGGACAGAGCAATCAGCCCCAGCATTTT

d_call: .
clone_size: .
cdr3_length: 14
j_call: TRBJ1-1
v_call: TRBV18
cdr3_aa: CASSPKGEGLGAFF
cdr3_nt: TGTGCCAGCTCACCGAAAGGCGAGGGACTTGGCGCTTTCTTT

d_call: TRBD1
clone_size: once
cdr3_length: 14
j_call: TRBJ1-1
v_call: TRBV28
cdr3_aa: CASSITGVVAEAFF
cdr3_nt: TGTGCCAGCAGTATTACAGGGGTTGTCGCTGAAGCTTTCTTT

d_call: .
clone_size: .
cdr3_length: 16
j_call: TRBJ1-5
v_call: TRBV24-1
cdr3_aa: CATSDLDGHSNQPQHF
cdr3_nt: TGTGCCACCAGTGATTTAGACGGCCATAGCAATCAGCCCCAGCATTTT

d_call: .
clone_size: .
cdr3_length: 12
j_call: TRBJ2-7
v_call: TRBV30
cdr3_aa: CACGRASYEQYF
cdr3_nt: TGTGCCTGTGGACGGGCCTCCTACGAGCAGTACTTC

d_call: .
clone_size: .
cdr3_length: 15
j_call: TRBJ1-5
v_call: TRBV7-2
cdr3_aa: CASSGLRGVGQPQHF
cdr3_nt: TGTGCCAGCAGCGGATTGCGGGGTGTCGGGCAGCCCCAGCATTTT

d_call: .
clone_size: .
cdr3_length: 16
j_call: TRBJ2-3
v_call: TRBV2
cdr3_aa: CASKPTPGASTDTQYF
cdr3_nt: TGTGCCAGCAAACCTACCCCAGGGGCTAGCACAGATACGCAGTATTTT

d_call: .
clone_size: .
cdr3_length: 16
j_call: TRBJ1-2
v_call: TRBV25-1
cdr3_aa: CASSEFRVGRYYGYTF
cdr3_nt: TGTGCCAGCAGTGAATTTAGGGTCGGACGGTACTATGGCTACACCTTC